Sequencing of this T cell receptor (beta chain) was carried out in a study of shared clonotypes between healthy human individuals. Broader study findings: Shared clonotypes: approximately 5% naive CD4, 3.5% to 4% naive CD8, 2.3% memory CD4, about 0.41% memory CD8.

This CDR3 contains 13 residues. V was shortened by 6 bases and J by 6 bases, with 14 bases between the two germline ends. Per germline, CDR1 SNHLY and CDR2 FYNNEI. Concerning this clone itself: Its antigen is currently unknown.

Produced via immunoSEQ multiplex PCR; TCRdb's table is partial and in-frame only. This table holds 1.4 million or so clones, roughly 98.5% found once. The chain is built from TRBV2 and TRBJ1-2; maybe TRBD1 (5 bases). This TCR came from a young man in good health. Material: naive CD4+ T cells sorted from blood. Sample subset: CD45RA+ positively selected. The CDR3 region has the DNA TGTGCCAGCAGGGCAGGGACGGTCGATGGCTACACCTTC. This encodes CASRAGTVDGYTF. The full variable domain, with the rest looked up from reference TRBV2 and TRBJ1-2, is EPEVTQTPSHQVTQMGQEVILRCVPISNHLYFYWYRQILGQKVEFLVSFYNNEISEKSEIFDDQFSVERPDGSNFTLKIRSTKLEDSAMYFCASRAGTVDGYTFGSGTRLTVV.